This TCR beta chain emerged from a study of blood T cell repertoires in COVID-19. Study as a whole: The samples span acute and convalescent COVID-19 from the United States, Italy and Spain.

Germline CDR1 and CDR2: SGHAT and FQNNGV. V was clipped by 5 bases and J by 4 bases, with 17 bases between them. CDR3 length: 16 amino acids. This clone was seen just once. In the original processing: Reference gene primer amplification yielded estimated nucleated cell counts. The assay was immunoSEQ multiplex PCR, and TCRdb's table has in-frame clones only and misses some. That table gives V, J and clone size, and the DNA gave D and trimming. Of 200,000 to 250,000 clones in the sample, roughly 86% are singletons; the top ten hold 3% to 3.5%. This TCR was recovered from a man in his fifties or sixties with acute or convalescent COVID-19. Sequences were obtained from peripheral blood. The rearrangement links TRBV11-2 to TRBJ2-2, with a tentative D call TRBD2 (6 bases). The chain's CDR3 is CASSRSGSGVTGELFF. DNA for the CDR3: TGTGCCAGCAGCCGCTCTGGTAGCGGTGTCACCGGGGAGCTGTTTTTT.